Listed here are 27 T cell receptor beta chains from one sample, sequenced in a study of blood T cell repertoires in COVID-19. Sequencing used immunoSEQ multiplex PCR; TCRdb keeps in-frame clones, though not all of them. The sample consists of 100,000 to 120,000 clones, about 80% of them appearing once. The sequencing input was peripheral blood. These receptors originate from a woman of 80 years or more with acute or convalescent COVID-19.

This clone was recorded a few times. The chain combines TRBV7-6 with TRBJ2-7; 8 bases match TRBD1. Germline V gene sequence: CDR1 SGHVS, CDR2 FNYEAQ. Losses at the gene ends were 5 bases for V and 2 bases for J; bases not matched to a gene: 11. The CDR3 has 16 amino acids. Written as DNA, the CDR3 is TGTGCCAGCAGCCAGGCCTTACAGGGGGGAACCTACGAGCAGTACTTC. The encoded protein is CASSQALQGGTYEQYF.

The gene calls are TRBV10-1 and TRBJ2-3; D might be TRBD1 (6 bases). The germline gives CDR1 WNHNN, CDR2 SYGVQD (reference sequence). The V and J ends lost 6 bases and 4 bases respectively, with 11 bases between them. The CDR3 totals 13 residues. CDR3 nucleotide sequence: TGCGCCAGCAGCGTTACAGGGTCAGATACGCAGTATTTT. Translating gives CASSVTGSDTQYF.

The rearrangement uses TRBV18 and TRBJ2-1, with 10 bases identical to TRBD2. The CDR3 consists of 15 residues. With 0 bases clipped from V and 8 bases from J, the junction kept 4 bases outside the gene matches. CDR1 and CDR2 from the germline V gene are KGHSH and LQKENI. CDR3 nucleotide sequence: TGTGCCAGCTCACCACCGCTAGCGGGAGAGGATGAGCAGTTCTTC. Its translation is CASSPPLAGEDEQFF.

This chain connects TRBV5-1 to TRBJ2-5; 10 positions match TRBD1. The CDR3 length is 16 residues. Germline loops: CDR1 SGHRS, CDR2 YFSETQ. The V segment lost 2 bases and the J segment 5 bases; nucleotides outside the gene matches: 9. The CDR3 DNA follows: TGCGCCAGCAGCTTAGGACAGGGGGGGACGTTGGAGACCCAGTACTTC. It is translated as CASSLGQGGTLETQYF.

The rearrangement uses TRBV5-1 and TRBJ2-3, with D possibly TRBD1 on 5 matching bases. Germline V gene data show CDR1 as SGHRS and CDR2 as YFSETQ. The CDR3 is made up of 15 amino acids. V was shortened by 1 base and J by 5 bases, with 14 bases between the two germline ends. DNA of the CDR3: TGCGCCAGCAGCTTGAGGTTAGGGGCGGAAGATACGCAGTATTTT. Its protein is CASSLRLGAEDTQYF.

This clone was counted once. V and J are TRBV11-3 and TRBJ2-5; TRBD1 matches 8 bases. Trimming removed 5 bases from V and 4 bases from J; junction bases left unmatched: 6. This CDR3 has 14 residues. In germline, CDR1 is SGHNT, CDR2 YENEEA. DNA for the CDR3: TGTGCCAGCAGCCAGACAGGGGCAGTAGAGACCCAGTACTTC. This gives the protein CASSQTGAVETQYF. Full variable domain (outside the CDR3, taken from reference TRBV11-3 and TRBJ2-5): EAGVVQSPRYKIIEKKQPVAFWCNPISGHNTLYWYLQNLGQGPELLIRYENEEAVDDSQLPKDRFSAERLKGVDSTLKIQPAELGDSAVYLCASSQTGAVETQYFGPGTRLLVL.

The J gene is TRBJ2-7, the V gene TRBV5-5, with D perhaps TRBD2 (6 bases). Germline lookup yields CDR1 SGHKS and CDR2 YYEKEE (reference sequence). V was trimmed by 0 bases and J by 4 bases, leaving 11 bases between them. The CDR3 length is 14 residues. Written as DNA, the CDR3 is TGTGCCAGCAGCTTGGTAGTACGGGGGTACGAGCAGTACTTC. Translated: CASSLVVRGYEQYF.

This clone was detected only a few times. V usage is TRBV6-4 and J usage is TRBJ1-1; D may be TRBD1 (6 bases). Trimming shortened V by 6 bases and J by 0 bases, and 11 bases separated the two germline ends. Germline CDR1 and CDR2: MRHNA and SNTAGT. The CDR3 is made up of 14 amino acids. Here the CDR3 reads CASSAGTLNTEAFF. CDR3 DNA: TGTGCCAGCAGCGCCGGGACATTGAACACTGAAGCTTTCTTT.

The chain uses TRBV1 and TRBJ1-4; the table calls TRBD1, which could not be checked here. TRBV1 is a pseudogene locus. The CDR3 totals 17 residues. The CDR3 nucleotides are TGCACCAGCAGCCAGACCGACACAGGGGTAACTAATGAAAAACTGTTTTTT. It encodes CTSSQTDTGVTNEKLFF.

The chain carries TRBV7-3 and TRBJ2-2; tentative D call: TRBD1 (5 bases). The CDR3 consists of 15 residues. Germline V gene sequence: CDR1 SGHTA, CDR2 FQGTGA. Trimming left V 0 bases short and J 5 bases short, with 10 bases between. The DNA of the CDR3 is TGTGCCAGCAGCTTAACGCAGGGTGGGACCGGGGAGCTGTTTTTT. Its translation: CASSLTQGGTGELFF.

The gene calls are TRBV18 and TRBJ2-1, with 8 bases identical to TRBD2. J lost 2 bases, V lost 1 base, and 10 bases had no gene match. CDR3 length equals 18 residues. CDR1 and CDR2 (germline): KGHSH, LQKENI. CDR3 sequence: CASSPQGLGGGPYNEQFF. As DNA, the CDR3 is TGTGCCAGCTCACCACAGGGGCTGGGCGGGGGGCCCTACAATGAGCAGTTCTTC.

In its sample, this clone was seen once. The chain employs TRBV6-5 and TRBJ1-3; tentative D call: TRBD1 (5 bases). The CDR3 spans 14 residues. V shed 6 bases and J shed 5 bases, with 14 bases lying between them. Germline assignment: CDR1 MNHEY and CDR2 SVGAGI. CDR3 bases: TGTGCCAGCAGCGAGGGAGGGGCCAGAAACACCATATATTTT. Its protein is CASSEGGARNTIYF.

In this sample, this clone turned up a few times. The gene calls are TRBV11-3 and TRBJ1-2; a possible D gene is TRBD1 (6 bases). Germline V CDR1 and CDR2: SGHNT, YENEEA. V dropped 3 bases and J dropped 0 bases, with 26 bases sitting between them. The CDR3 spans 20 residues. CDR3 amino acids: CASSFMLYRASWLANYGYTF. The CDR3 nucleotides are TGTGCCAGCAGCTTTATGCTTTACAGGGCCTCGTGGTTAGCTAACTATGGCTACACCTTC.

The sample holds one count of this clone. The V gene is TRBV2, the J gene TRBJ2-7; unclear D gene. Germline assignment: CDR1 SNHLY and CDR2 FYNNEI. The CDR3 is 11 residues long. V was cut by 6 bases and J by 7 bases, with 10 bases left in between. As DNA, the CDR3 is TGTGCCAGCAGCTTAATGCGGGAGCAGTACTTC. Amino acids: CASSLMREQYF.

The chain uses TRBV5-1 and TRBJ2-5, with a weak D call TRBD1 (7 bases). The CDR3 loop spans 15 amino acids. Trimming pared 1 base from V and 2 bases from J, leaving 12 bases between. CDR1 SGHRS and CDR2 YFSETQ come from the germline V gene. CDR3 bases: TGCGCCAGCAGCTTGCGGGGGACAGAGCAAGAGACCCAGTACTTC. This translates into CASSLRGTEQETQYF. Looking up the rest from reference TRBV5-1 and TRBJ2-5 gives the full variable domain: KAGVTQTPRYLIKTRGQQVTLSCSPISGHRSVSWYQQTPGQGLQFLFEYFSETQRNKGNFPGRFSGRQFSNSRSEMNVSTLELGDSALYLCASSLRGTEQETQYFGPGTRLLVL.

The rearrangement uses TRBV4-1 and TRBJ2-1, with TRBD1 identical over 8 bases. Germline V lookup: CDR1 MGHRA, CDR2 YSYEKL. The CDR3 covers 14 residues. The ends lost 1 base at V and 7 bases at J; junction bases unmatched: 3. Written as DNA, the CDR3 is TGCGCCAGCAGCCAAGGGACAGGGCGGAATGAGCAGTTCTTC. This encodes CASSQGTGRNEQFF.

The chain combines TRBV5-1 with TRBJ2-4; maybe TRBD2 (5 bases). Germline V lookup: CDR1 SGHRS, CDR2 YFSETQ. The germline V and J ends were trimmed by 4 bases and 0 bases, with 14 bases remaining between them. The CDR3 runs 16 residues. CDR3 DNA sequence: TGCGCCAGCAGCCCACTAAACGGGGTAGCCAAAAACATTCAGTACTTC. It is translated as CASSPLNGVAKNIQYF.

In its sample, this clone was seen a few times. V gene TRBV27 combines with J gene TRBJ2-1; D may be TRBD2 (6 bases). From germline, CDR1 is MNHEY and CDR2 SMNVEV (reference sequence). CDR3 size: 15 residues. The V end lost 6 bases, the J end lost 1 base, and 13 bases lay between the germline ends. The CDR3 protein is CASSRLVSSYNEQFF. The CDR3 DNA reads TGTGCCAGCAGCCGACTAGTGTCTTCCTACAATGAGCAGTTCTTC.

V gene TRBV4-1 combines with J gene TRBJ2-2; TRBD1 aligns across 7 bases. Per germline, CDR1 MGHRA and CDR2 YSYEKL. Trimming cost V 2 bases and J 4 bases; bases outside gene matches: 4. The CDR3 totals 15 residues. The CDR3 loop is CASSQQGQITGELFF. The CDR3 DNA reads TGCGCCAGCAGCCAACAGGGACAGATCACCGGGGAGCTGTTTTTT.

V is TRBV7-6 and J is TRBJ2-1; TRBD1 aligns across 8 bases. Germline V gene data show CDR1 as SGHVS and CDR2 as FNYEAQ. The CDR3 covers 15 residues. Trimming cost V 3 bases and J 5 bases; bases outside gene matches: 6. For the CDR3, the DNA is TGTGCCAGCAGCTTCCCCGGGACAGGAAACAATGAGCAGTTCTTC. Amino acids: CASSFPGTGNNEQFF.

The rearrangement uses TRBV5-1 and TRBJ2-7; TRBD2 matches at 7 bases. This CDR3 contains 14 residues. With V trimmed by 2 bases and J by 5 bases, 7 bases remained unmatched. Germline CDR1 reads SGHRS; CDR2 reads YFSETQ. Here the CDR3 reads CASSFGGSPDEQYF. The CDR3 region has the DNA TGCGCCAGCAGCTTCGGGGGGAGTCCGGACGAGCAGTACTTC.

The chain carries TRBV10-3 and TRBJ1-4; TRBD1 aligns across 7 bases. CDR1 and CDR2 from the germline V gene are ENHRY and SYGVKD. The CDR3 is 13 residues long. The V segment lost 10 bases and the J segment 5 bases; nucleotides outside the gene matches: 7. The CDR3 nucleotides are TGTGCCACGAACCAGGGGGGAAATGAAAAACTGTTTTTT. Protein: CATNQGGNEKLFF.

The genes are TRBV13 and TRBJ1-1, with no clear D. The CDR3 totals 14 residues. Trimming removed 2 bases from V and 0 bases from J, with 7 bases in between. Germline lookup yields CDR1 PRHDT and CDR2 FYEKMQ (reference sequence). The CDR3 is CASSLRVMNTEAFF. The CDR3 DNA reads TGTGCCAGCAGCTTACGAGTAATGAACACTGAAGCTTTCTTT.

The chain uses TRBV27 and TRBJ2-7; 7 positions agree with TRBD1. Germline lookup yields CDR1 MNHEY and CDR2 SMNVEV (reference sequence). This CDR3 has 14 residues. Trimming cost V 5 bases and J 2 bases; bases outside gene matches: 6. The CDR3: CASSPRTGPYEQYF. The CDR3 bases are TGTGCCAGCAGTCCCCGGACAGGCCCCTACGAGCAGTACTTC.

The V and J genes are TRBV30 and TRBJ1-2; the D is unclear. CDR3 length: 14 amino acids. The V and J ends lost 6 bases and 0 bases respectively, with 14 bases between them. CDR1 and CDR2 from the germline V gene are GTSNPN and SVGIG (reference sequence). The CDR3 spells CACPFLGSNYGYTF. The CDR3 DNA follows: TGTGCCTGCCCTTTCCTCGGGTCTAACTATGGCTACACCTTC.

The genes are TRBV5-4 and TRBJ1-2; 8 bases align to TRBD1. The trim removed 4 bases at V and 8 bases at J, leaving 16 bases unmatched. Germline V gene data show CDR1 as SGHNT and CDR2 as YYREEE (reference sequence). CDR3 size: 16 residues. The DNA for the CDR3 is TGTGCCAGCAGCCCCGGACAGGGAAATGTGCAATGGGGCTACACCTTC. Translated, it gives CASSPGQGNVQWGYTF.

J is TRBJ2-1 and V is TRBV11-3, with D hard to call. Germline loops: CDR1 SGHNT, CDR2 YENEEA. The V gene lost 5 bases and the J gene lost 0 bases, with 11 bases spanning the gap. The CDR3 spans 15 residues. Here the CDR3 reads CASSLMSSSYNEQFF. The CDR3 DNA is TGTGCCAGCAGCCTCATGTCCAGCTCCTACAATGAGCAGTTCTTC. Using reference TRBV11-3 and TRBJ2-1 for the parts outside the CDR3, the full variable domain is EAGVVQSPRYKIIEKKQPVAFWCNPISGHNTLYWYLQNLGQGPELLIRYENEEAVDDSQLPKDRFSAERLKGVDSTLKIQPAELGDSAVYLCASSLMSSSYNEQFFGPGTRLTVL.